One sample yielded the 12 T cell receptor beta chains listed below, sequenced in a study of regulatory T cells in long-lasting Graves disease. Noted time point: newly diagnosed GD, antithyroid drugs for less than 3 months. From PBMCs, RNA was extracted and then used to make the TCR library. Construction of the TCR beta libraries employed iRepertoire HTBI primers in conjunction with Arm-PCR of CDR3 regions. TCRdb re-called the multiplex PCR reads with MiXCR, one entry per CDR3 protein. Of 250,000 to 300,000 distinct CDR3 sequences listed, 15% to 20% were seen once; the top ten hold 13% to 15%. This sample was also put to use in a study of T cells in Graves' hyperthyroidism and ophthalmopathy.

Sample: peripheral blood mononuclear cells (PBMCs), taken at new diagnosis, from a patient treated with antithyroid drugs. These receptors were taken from a woman in her 30s with Graves disease.

This clonotype was recorded many times. The rearrangement uses TRBV19 and TRBJ2-4; TRBD1 matches 8 bases. V shed 3 bases and J 0 bases; nucleotides not matched to a gene: 10. The CDR3 runs to 18 residues. From germline, CDR1 is LNHDA and CDR2 SQIVND (reference sequence). The CDR3 nucleotides read TGTGCCAGTAGTATCGACCGGGACAGGACACTAGCCAAAAACATTCAGTACTTC. Its protein is CASSIDRDRTLAKNIQYF. Full variable domain (rest looked up from reference TRBV19 and TRBJ2-4): DGGITQSPKYLFRKEGQNVTLSCEQNLNHDAMYWYRQDPGQGLRLIYYSQIVNDFQKGDIAEGYSVSREKKESFPLTVTSAQKNPTAFYLCASSIDRDRTLAKNIQYFGAGTRLSVL.

Details on this clonotype: It may be a read error: a sequence one base away is much more abundant. This sequence joins TRBV18 and TRBJ2-7; 7 bases match TRBD1. Germline V gives CDR1 KGHSH, CDR2 LQKENI. This CDR3 has 13 residues. With V trimmed by 2 bases and J by 6 bases, 4 bases remained unmatched. CDR3 in amino acids: CASSPEGAAEQYF. The CDR3 DNA reads as TGTGCCAGCTCACCAGAGGGGGCAGCCGAGCAGTACTTC.

The chain carries TRBV20-1 and TRBJ1-2, with a possible D match to TRBD1 (6 bases). Germline CDR1 DFQATT, CDR2 SNEGSKA (reference sequence). There are 13 residues in the CDR3. Deletions cut 1 base from V and 2 bases from J, with 8 bases between. The CDR3 is CSARGGANYGYTF. The DNA of the CDR3 is TGCAGTGCTAGAGGGGGGGCCAACTATGGCTACACCTTC.

This clonotype was picked up a small number of times. A junction boundary mismatches the germline segment, possibly from a read error. V usage is TRBV27 and J usage is TRBJ2-1; tentative D call: TRBD2 (5 bases). From germline, CDR1 is MNHEY and CDR2 SMNVEV (reference sequence). The CDR3 has 18 residues. The CDR3 loop is CASRKPPRGNNVRNEQLF. In DNA, the CDR3 is TGTGCCAGCAGAAAACCCCCACGAGGGAATAATGTAAGGAATGAGCAGCTCTTC.

In the case of this clonotype: A junction end diverges from the germline sequence, so it may reflect a read error. This chain links TRBV7-9 with TRBJ2-7; no clear D gene. This CDR3 has 14 residues. Per germline, CDR1 SEHNR and CDR2 FQNEAQ (reference sequence). In nucleotides, the CDR3 is TGTGCCAGCAGCTTCCAAACCTTCTCCTACGTGCAGTACTTC. It specifies CASSFQTFSYVQYF.

A few counts support this clonotype. V is TRBV20-1 and J is TRBJ2-4; D is perhaps TRBD1 (7 bases). The CDR3 sequence is 18 residues long. The V and J ends lost 0 bases and 3 bases respectively, with 21 bases between them. Looked up from germline, CDR1 is DFQATT and CDR2 is SNEGSKA (reference sequence). The CDR3 here is CSARDFQGGDVGKNIQYF. CDR3 in DNA: TGCAGTGCTAGAGATTTCCAGGGGGGTGATGTCGGCAAAAACATTCAGTACTTC.

The table lists this clonotype with many counts. The chain is built from TRBV5-1 and TRBJ1-6; the match to TRBD1 covers 8 bases. V was pared by 4 bases and J by 11 bases, with 5 bases of the junction left unmatched. The CDR3 has 13 residues. The germline CDR1 and CDR2 sequences are SGHRS and YFSETQ. CDR3 DNA: TGCGCCAGCAGCACCGACAGGGGTCCACCCCTCCACTTT. Its protein product is CASSTDRGPPLHF.

This clonotype was detected many times. V is TRBV6-2 or TRBV6-3 and J is TRBJ1-1; D is undetermined. The CDR3 consists of 13 residues. CDR1 and CDR2 (germline): MNHEY, SVGEGT. V shed 2 bases and J shed 1 base, with 5 bases lying between them. DNA for the CDR3: TGTGCCAGCAGTTACGGCTGGAACACTGAAGCTTTCTTT. This translates into CASSYGWNTEAFF.

This clonotype was counted ten times or more. V and J are TRBV6-1 and TRBJ1-1; D unresolved. CDR3 length equals 14 residues. CDR1 and CDR2 from the germline V gene are MNHNS and SASEGT. V lost 5 bases and J lost 5, with 15 bases in between. The CDR3 bases are TGTGCCAGCAGTCCCGGAGGTGTAAAGACTGAAGCTTTCTTT. It translates to CASSPGGVKTEAFF.

This clonotype was counted ten times or more. The V and J genes are TRBV6-2 or TRBV6-3 and TRBJ2-1; D might be TRBD1 or TRBD2, each matching 5 bases. There are 14 residues in the CDR3. CDR1 MNHEY and CDR2 SVGEGT come from the germline V gene. V lost 2 bases and J lost 2, with 7 bases in between. CDR3 amino acids: CASSYRGPYNEQFF. In DNA form, the CDR3 reads TGTGCCAGCAGTTACCGGGGCCCCTACAATGAGCAGTTCTTC.

This clonotype was seen at least ten times. This chain joins TRBV2 and TRBJ1-5; D is undetermined. The CDR3 has 14 residues. Trimming stripped 2 bases from V and 0 bases from J, with 5 bases between. Looked up from germline, CDR1 is SNHLY and CDR2 is FYNNEI. The CDR3 spells CASSESGSNQPQHF. Here the CDR3 DNA reads TGTGCCAGCAGTGAATCAGGTAGCAATCAGCCCCAGCATTTT.

In this sample, this clonotype turned up many times. V gene TRBV12-3 or TRBV12-4 combines with J gene TRBJ1-2; tentative D call: TRBD1 (6 bases). The CDR3 has 14 amino acids. With 6 bases removed from V and 2 bases from J, the gap between germline ends came to 13 bases. The CDR3 sequence: CASSLDSANYGYTF. CDR3 coding DNA: TGTGCCAGCAGCTTGGACAGCGCGAACTATGGCTACACCTTC.